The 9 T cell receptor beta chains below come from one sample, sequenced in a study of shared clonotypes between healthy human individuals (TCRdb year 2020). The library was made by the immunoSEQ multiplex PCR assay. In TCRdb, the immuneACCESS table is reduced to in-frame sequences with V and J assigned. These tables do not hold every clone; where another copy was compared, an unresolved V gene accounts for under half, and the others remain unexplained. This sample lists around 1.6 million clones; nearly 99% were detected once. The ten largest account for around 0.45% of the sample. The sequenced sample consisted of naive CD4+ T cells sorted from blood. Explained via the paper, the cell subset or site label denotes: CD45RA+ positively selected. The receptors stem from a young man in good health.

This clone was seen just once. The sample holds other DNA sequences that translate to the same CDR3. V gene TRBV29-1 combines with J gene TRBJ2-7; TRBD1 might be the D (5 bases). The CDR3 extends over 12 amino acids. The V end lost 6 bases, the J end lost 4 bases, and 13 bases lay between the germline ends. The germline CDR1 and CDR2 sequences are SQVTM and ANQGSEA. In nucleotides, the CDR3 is TGCAGCGTAGGAACAGGACCATACGAGCAGTACTTC. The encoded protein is CSVGTGPYEQYF.

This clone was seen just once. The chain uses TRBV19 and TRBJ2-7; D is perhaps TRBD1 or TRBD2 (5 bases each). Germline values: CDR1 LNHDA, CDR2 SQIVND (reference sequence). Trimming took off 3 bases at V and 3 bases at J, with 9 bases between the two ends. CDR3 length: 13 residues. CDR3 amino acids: CASSMRGHYEQYF. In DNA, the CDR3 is TGTGCCAGTAGTATGAGGGGCCACTACGAGCAGTACTTC.

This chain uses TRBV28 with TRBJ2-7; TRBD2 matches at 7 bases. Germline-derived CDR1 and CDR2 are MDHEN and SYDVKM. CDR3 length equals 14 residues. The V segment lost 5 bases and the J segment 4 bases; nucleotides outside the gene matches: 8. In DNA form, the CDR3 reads TGTGCCAGCAGTCAAGCGGGACGTGTTTACGAGCAGTACTTC. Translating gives CASSQAGRVYEQYF.

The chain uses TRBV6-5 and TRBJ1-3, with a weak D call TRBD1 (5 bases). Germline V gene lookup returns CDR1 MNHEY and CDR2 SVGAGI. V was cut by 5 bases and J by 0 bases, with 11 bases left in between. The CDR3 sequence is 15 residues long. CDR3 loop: CASSGTLSSGNTIYF. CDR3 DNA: TGTGCCAGCAGTGGGACCTTAAGCTCTGGAAACACCATATATTTT.

The CDR3 DNA is TGTGCCAGCACTCTTTCTCTGGGAAACACCATATATTTT. Its protein is CASTLSLGNTIYF. V and J are TRBV2 and TRBJ1-3, with D uncertain. V gave up 7 bases and J gave up 4 bases, with 11 bases separating them. Germline CDR1 reads SNHLY; CDR2 reads FYNNEI. The CDR3 is made up of 13 amino acids.

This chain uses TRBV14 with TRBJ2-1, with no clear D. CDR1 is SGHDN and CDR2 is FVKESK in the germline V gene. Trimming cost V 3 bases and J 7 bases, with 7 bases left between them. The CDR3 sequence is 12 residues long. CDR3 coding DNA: TGTGCCAGCAGCCAGTTCGGGAATGAGCAGTTCTTC. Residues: CASSQFGNEQFF.

This CDR3 reads CASSPGVGELFF. For the CDR3, the DNA is TGTGCCAGCAGCCCAGGGGTCGGGGAGCTGTTTTTT. The rearrangement uses TRBV11-3 and TRBJ2-2; perhaps TRBD1 as D (6 bases). With 5 bases removed from V and 7 bases from J, the gap between germline ends came to 8 bases. CDR3 length: 12 residues. Germline CDR1 reads SGHNT; CDR2 reads YENEEA.

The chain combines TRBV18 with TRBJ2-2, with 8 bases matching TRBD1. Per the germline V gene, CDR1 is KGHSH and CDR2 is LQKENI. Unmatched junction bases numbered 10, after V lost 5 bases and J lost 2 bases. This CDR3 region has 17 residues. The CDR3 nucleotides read TGTGCCAGCTCATCCGACAGGGGAAGATCTAACACCGGGGAGCTGTTTTTT. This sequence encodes CASSSDRGRSNTGELFF.

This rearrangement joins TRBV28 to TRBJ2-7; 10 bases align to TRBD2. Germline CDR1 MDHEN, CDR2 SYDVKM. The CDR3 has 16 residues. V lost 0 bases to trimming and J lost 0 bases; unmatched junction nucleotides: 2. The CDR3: CASSLWLAGVSYEQYF. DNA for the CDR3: TGTGCCAGCAGTTTATGGCTAGCGGGAGTCTCCTACGAGCAGTACTTC.